A selection of T cell receptor beta chains follows, all from one sample in a study of blood T cell repertoires in COVID-19. Sequencing was performed with immunoSEQ multiplex PCR; in TCRdb, only in-frame clones are kept and a portion is missing. The sample consists of around 270,000 clones, 84% of them appearing once. The specimen was peripheral blood. The receptors shown here come from a woman in her thirties or forties who had recovered from COVID-19. Both conserved end residues are part of each CDR3. D genes are given only for firm matches. Some rows mark clone size as missing; the rest say once, few, many or name a class of expanded clone.

v_gene	j_gene	d_gene	abundance	CDR3aa	CDR3nt
TRBV3-1/TRBV3-2	TRBJ1-1	.	few	CASSQDFRGTEAFF	TGTGCCAGCAGCCAAGATTTCAGGGGCACTGAAGCTTTCTTT
TRBV9	TRBJ1-2	TRBD1	.	CASSNIWDSRNYGYTF	TGTGCCAGCAGCAACATATGGGACAGCCGTAACTATGGCTACACCTTC
TRBV18	TRBJ1-5	.	.	CASSPTEGNQPQHF	TGTGCCAGCTCACCAACCGAGGGCAATCAGCCCCAGCATTTT
TRBV28	TRBJ1-1	.	few	CASSLGNTEAFF	TGTGCCAGCAGTTTGGGCAACACTGAAGCTTTCTTT
TRBV3-1/TRBV3-2	TRBJ2-2	TRBD2	once	CASSRGGNTGELFF	TGTGCCAGCAGCCGCGGGGGGAACACCGGGGAGCTGTTTTTT
TRBV3-1/TRBV3-2	TRBJ1-2	.	.	CASSQGGVELYGYTF	TGTGCCAGCAGCCAAGGCGGAGTTGAACTCTATGGCTACACCTTC
TRBV19	TRBJ2-5	TRBD1	few	CASSIGTGVTQETQYF	TGTGCCAGTAGTATAGGAACAGGGGTGACCCAAGAGACCCAGTACTTC
TRBV7-2	TRBJ2-2	TRBD2	few	CASSLRLAGGHTGELFF	TGTGCCAGCAGCTTACGGCTAGCGGGGGGACACACCGGGGAGCTGTTTTTT
TRBV2	TRBJ2-1	.	.	CASSEQDIFYNEQFF	TGTGCCAGCAGTGAACAGGACATTTTTTACAATGAGCAGTTCTTC
TRBV6-5	TRBJ1-1	.	.	CASSYSSLLNTEAFF	TGTGCCAGCAGTTACTCGAGTCTTCTTAACACTGAAGCTTTCTTT
TRBV11-2	TRBJ2-1	.	.	CASSLNREQFF	TGTGCCAGCAGCTTAAATCGGGAGCAGTTCTTC
TRBV7-2	TRBJ2-6	.	.	CASSSTTPGANVLTF	TGTGCCAGCAGCTCAACTACCCCTGGGGCCAACGTCCTGACTTTC
TRBV7-2	TRBJ2-2	.	few	CASSPRMGDTGELFF	TGTGCCAGCAGCCCCAGAATGGGAGACACCGGGGAGCTGTTTTTT
TRBV5-1	TRBJ2-7	TRBD2	.	CASSLWLAGGRGYEQYF	TGTGCCAGCAGCTTGTGGCTAGCGGGGGGCAGAGGCTACGAGCAGTACTTC
TRBV19	TRBJ1-1	.	.	CASSIVEGAEAFF	TGTGCCAGTAGTATAGTGGAAGGGGCTGAAGCTTTCTTT
TRBV7-2	TRBJ2-7	.	.	CASSFPPAREYF	TGTGCCAGCAGCTTTCCCCCGGCGCGGGAGTACTTC
TRBV24-1	TRBJ2-5	TRBD1	.	CATSGPDRGLRETQYF	TGTGCCACCAGTGGCCCGGACAGGGGGCTAAGAGAGACCCAGTACTTC
TRBV5-1	TRBJ2-1	.	.	CASSPGGANEQFF	TGCGCCAGCAGCCCCGGTGGGGCCAATGAGCAGTTCTTC
TRBV7-9	TRBJ2-1	.	.	CASSPNGPSLLDNEQFF	TGTGCCAGCAGCCCTAACGGTCCCAGCCTACTAGACAATGAGCAGTTCTTC
TRBV6-6	TRBJ2-4	.	.	CASSYSQGFIDF	TGTGCCAGCAGTTACTCGCAGGGGTTTATTGACTTC
TRBV2	TRBJ2-2	.	.	CASSDAGAQNTGELFF	TGTGCCAGCAGTGACGCGGGGGCCCAGAACACCGGGGAGCTGTTTTTT
TRBV2	TRBJ1-6	.	.	CATGRENSPLHF	TGTGCCACTGGGCGGGAGAATTCACCCCTCCACTTT
TRBV2	TRBJ2-7	TRBD1	.	CASRGGRAYEQYF	TGTGCCAGCAGAGGGGGCCGCGCCTACGAGCAGTACTTC
TRBV5-1	TRBJ1-4	TRBD1	.	CASSLTTGTGSEKLFF	TGCGCCAGCAGCTTAACAACCGGGACAGGGAGTGAAAAACTGTTTTTT
TRBV5-5	TRBJ2-6	.	.	CASEAGANVLTF	TGTGCCAGCGAGGCCGGGGCCAACGTCCTGACTTTC
TRBV5-1	TRBJ2-3	TRBD2	.	CASSFSGGKDTQYF	TGCGCCAGCAGCTTCAGCGGGGGGAAAGATACGCAGTATTTT
TRBV6-5	TRBJ2-7	.	.	CASSTPGVYEQYF	TGTGCCAGCAGTACACCGGGAGTCTACGAGCAGTACTTC
TRBV5-1	TRBJ2-1	.	.	CASSLDVSNNEQFF	TGCGCCAGCAGCTTGGATGTCAGTAACAATGAGCAGTTCTTC
TRBV21-1	TRBJ1-2	.	.	CARKTGTGADGYTF	TGTGCCAGAAAAACCGGGACAGGGGCGGATGGCTACACCTTC
TRBV9	TRBJ2-1	TRBD1	.	CASSVGTESYNEQFF	TGTGCCAGCAGCGTCGGGACAGAATCCTACAATGAGCAGTTCTTC
TRBV2	TRBJ2-3	.	.	CATQPGGLDTQYF	TGTGCCACCCAACCGGGGGGCTTAGATACGCAGTATTTT
TRBV6-5	TRBJ1-2	.	.	CASSYSSTGVLYGYTF	TGTGCCAGCAGTTACTCGTCAACAGGTGTACTCTATGGCTACACCTTC
TRBV7-2	TRBJ1-1	.	few	CASSGFQENTEAFF	TGTGCCAGCAGCGGATTCCAGGAGAACACTGAAGCTTTCTTT
TRBV24-1	TRBJ2-7	.	once	CATSDLVRGSYEQYF	TGTGCCACCAGTGATTTGGTCAGGGGTTCCTACGAGCAGTACTTC
TRBV5-4	TRBJ1-6	.	few	CASSLLGSNSPLHF	TGTGCCAGCAGCTTGCTCGGTAGCAATTCACCCCTCCACTTT
TRBV3-1/TRBV3-2	TRBJ1-2	.	.	CASSQGTVHYGYTF	TGTGCCAGCAGCCAAGGGACAGTCCACTATGGCTACACCTTC
TRBV12-3/TRBV12-4	TRBJ2-4	.	.	CASSLYGVGIQYF	TGTGCCAGCAGTTTATACGGGGTTGGCATTCAGTACTTC
TRBV7-3	TRBJ2-5	TRBD2	.	CASSLRASGVETQYF	TGTGCCAGCAGCTTAAGGGCTAGCGGGGTAGAGACCCAGTACTTC
TRBV10-3	TRBJ2-7	.	.	CAISGGGSYEQYF	TGTGCCATCAGTGGCGGCGGCTCCTACGAGCAGTACTTC
TRBV6-5	TRBJ1-5	TRBD1	.	CASNDRGGQPQHF	TGTGCCAGCAACGACAGGGGTGGTCAGCCCCAGCATTTT
TRBV7-2	TRBJ2-7	.	.	CASSSQGYEQYF	TGTGCCAGCAGCTCACAGGGCTACGAGCAGTACTTC
TRBV5-4	TRBJ2-1	.	.	CASSLDLDRGQFF	TGTGCCAGCAGCTTGGACTTAGACCGGGGGCAGTTCTTC
TRBV28	TRBJ1-6	TRBD1	.	CASNIQGAYSPLHF	TGTGCCAGCAATATACAGGGGGCGTATTCACCCCTCCACTTT
TRBV9	TRBJ2-2	TRBD1	few	CASSTRDRANTGELFF	TGTGCCAGCAGCACACGGGACAGGGCGAACACCGGGGAGCTGTTTTTT
TRBV2	TRBJ2-7	TRBD2	few	CASRVLAGIYEQYF	TGTGCCAGCAGGGTCTTAGCGGGGATTTACGAGCAGTACTTC